This entry lists 2 T cell receptor beta chains sequenced from one sample in a study of cytomegalovirus exposure and HLA in healthy donors. A multiplex PCR was run with 60 Vbeta primers and 13 Jbeta primers. Data came from immunoSEQ multiplex PCR; TCRdb stores just in-frame clones and leaves some out. The table shows under 300,000 clones, with about 93% occurring only once. The sequencing input was PBMCs. The receptors come from a girl aged 2-15 years in good health and CMV-seronegative.

V usage is TRBV4-1 and J usage is TRBJ1-1; D unresolved. Trimming removed 3 bases at V and 7 bases at J, with 6 bases between. This CDR3 contains 11 residues. The germline V gene encodes CDR1 MGHRA and CDR2 YSYEKL. This CDR3 is CASSQGREAFF. In DNA form, the CDR3 reads TGCGCCAGCAGCCAGGGCCGTGAAGCTTTCTTT.

The chain carries TRBV28 and TRBJ1-6; D ambiguous. Germline values: CDR1 MDHEN, CDR2 SYDVKM. Trimming cost V 6 bases and J 8 bases, with 8 bases left between them. The CDR3 runs to 12 residues. The chain's CDR3 is CASSRRDSPLHF. The CDR3 nucleotides are TGTGCCAGCAGCCGTCGGGATTCACCCCTCCACTTT.